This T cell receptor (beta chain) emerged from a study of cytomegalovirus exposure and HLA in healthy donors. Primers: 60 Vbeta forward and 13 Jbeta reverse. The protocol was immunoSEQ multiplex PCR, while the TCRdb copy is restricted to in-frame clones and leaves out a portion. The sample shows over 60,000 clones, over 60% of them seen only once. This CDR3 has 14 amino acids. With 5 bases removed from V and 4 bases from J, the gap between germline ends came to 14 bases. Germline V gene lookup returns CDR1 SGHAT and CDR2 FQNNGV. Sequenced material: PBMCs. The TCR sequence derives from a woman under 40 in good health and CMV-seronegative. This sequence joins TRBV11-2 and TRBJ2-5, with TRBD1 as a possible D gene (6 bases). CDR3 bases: TGTGCCAGCAGCCATTTGCTAGGGGGAGAGACCCAGTACTTC. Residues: CASSHLLGGETQYF.